The T cell receptor beta chain described here comes from a study of T cell responses to AZD1222 COVID-19 vaccine (dated by TCRdb to 2020 to 2022). General notes on the study: Because spike-specific TCR depth and breadth did not differ between the two schedules, AZD1222 recipients who got a second dose at roughly 4 weeks were pooled with those who got a second dose at roughly 12 weeks. TCR sequencing was performed for more than 230 trial participants, of whom about 200 were given two doses of AZD1222 and around 26 were given two doses of MenACWY control vaccine. Trial participants were enrolled by age into subgroups of 18-55, 56-69 and 70-plus years, and around 150, 28 and 57 TCR-sequenced participants, respectively, were included in these subgroups.

A note on this clone: The antigen this receptor binds is unknown. Per-base qualities were not stored, and no clone one base away is much larger.

The CDR3 regions of human TCRbeta chains were subjected to immunosequencing. In the original analysis: Repertoire TCRs were checked for matches against a reference library of SARS-CoV-2-specific TCRs that had been generated using the MIRA antigen-specificity platform. Breadth was defined as the fraction of unique TCRs that were SARS-CoV-2-associated, and depth was defined as the fraction of total T cells that were SARS-CoV-2-associated. Using the MIRA data, each spike-specific TCR was assigned both to the spike region to which the TCR was reactive and to a CD4 or CD8 class. Log10-transformed breadth and depth values were compared by one-way ANOVA with Sidak's multiple comparisons tests. In TCRdb, the immuneACCESS table is reduced to in-frame sequences with V and J assigned. These tables do not hold every clone; where another copy was compared, an unresolved V gene accounts for under half, and the others remain unexplained. The V and J calls and the clone size are those of that table, but D and trimming were determined from the DNA. In all, the sample holds 100,000 to 150,000 clones, and approximately 88% of those were seen once. Of the sample, around 30% falls within the top ten clones.

Broad study findings and their caveats: The whole spike protein was spanned by vaccine-associated CD4 TCRs, and dominant responses were seen in regions 160-218 and 743-854. After two AZD1222 doses, both the breadth and the depth of spike-specific TCRs were significantly higher than at day 0 and than in MenACWY recipients. Participants were mostly white British and included more females than males, and it was suggested by the authors that clonal diversity may have been underestimated. In the small 56-69-year group, the increase in depth fell short of significance, most likely because of low power. Because no day 14 peak-response samples were available, repertoires were characterized only after the peak T cell response. Conclusions about previously exposed vaccinees are limited, since just six AZD1222 recipients were seropositive for SARS-CoV-2 at baseline. Reportedly, almost half of the unique spike-specific TCRs recognized epitopes lying outside the regions that are mutated in the B.1.351 and B.1.1.7 variants.

The time point label here, explained by the study, means: baseline before first vaccination. Vaccinee samples came from UK trials COV001 and COV002, including a single-blind randomized controlled phase 2/3 trial of AZD1222 (ChAdOx1 nCoV-19) in healthy adults. For TCRbeta chain sequencing, PBMC samples were collected from trial participants at day 0 and at day 28 after the second dose. The trim is 0 bases for V and 8 bases for J, with a gap of 11 bases between the germline ends. For CDR1 and CDR2, the germline V gene lists SGHRS and YFSETQ. From the cysteine through the phenylalanine, the CDR3 covers 14 amino acids. The retained sequence is limited to the CDR3, 42 bases, with the frame set at the first base.

This sample comprised peripheral blood, obtained on day 0 of AZD1222 vaccination. This TCR derives from an adult in good health. The rearranged segments are TRBV5-1 and TRBJ1-4, with TRBD1 perhaps the D gene, on 6 matching bases. The sequenced DNA is TGCGCCAGCAGCTTGGGCAGGACAGACGAAAAACTGTTTTTT. It specifies CASSLGRTDEKLFF.